The present T cell receptor (beta chain) was sequenced within a study of blood T cell repertoires in COVID-19 (TCRdb year 2020). At the level of the whole study: Samples covering the acute and convalescent phases of COVID-19 were provided by collaborators in the United States, Italy and Spain. The prospective study material was composed of cDNA or gDNA derived from T cells, B-cell-depleted T cells, or PBMCs. The repertoires were released in a freely available public database intended as a resource for research on the immune response to SARS-CoV-2. Deeply sampled blood TCRbeta repertoires from subjects exposed to, actively infected with, or recovered from COVID-19 were included in the dataset. The samples were drawn from the first 160 participants of the ongoing ImmuneRACE study and from some 1,300 subjects provided by 6 global collaborators. Nearly every sample came with metadata listing a de-identified subject ID, COVID-19 status, age in years and sex. Where available, HLA class I and class II types were obtained from metadata supplied by the sample provider rather than from assay-based typing.

From V the trimming removes 7 bases and from J it removes 3 bases, while the gene matches leave 9 bases of the junction unaccounted for. Based on the germline V gene (reference sequence), the CDR1 and CDR2 sequences are SEHNR and FQNEAQ. The CDR3 has 14 amino acids, counting the end cysteine and phenylalanine. The only DNA kept is the CDR3, 42 bases in frame from the first base. TCRbeta CDR3 regions were amplified from genomic DNA by means of the immunoSEQ Assay, a bias-controlled multiplex PCR. Processing in the source paper ran as follows. The number of nucleated cells in each sample was estimated by amplification of reference gene primers within the assay. To quantify the absolute abundance of each unique TCRbeta CDR3 rearrangement, sequence reads were collapsed and filtered. Productive Simpson clonality was computed per sample as the square root of Simpson's diversity index over productive rearrangements. The immuneACCESS repertoire file appears here via TCRdb, limited to in-frame rearrangements. These files lack a portion of the clones; in checked studies, under half of the deficit traces to unresolved V genes, and the cause of the others is not known. That table supplies the V and J calls and clone size; D and trimming were determined from the DNA. For this sample there are about 88,000 clones; 90% appear just once. The ten largest account for under 8.5% of the sample.

As to this clone: Its recognized antigen is unknown. No per-base quality is available; no much larger clone lies one base away.

Results the study describes overall, beyond this receptor: Clinical and demographic metadata were provided uncurated, with the amount varying by source and participant.

At one collaborating source in Seattle, patients were enrolled during active infection and were followed longitudinally through the course of disease. Each collaborating institution followed its own protocols to collect whole blood in K2EDTA tubes. For TCRbeta analysis, collaborators shipped samples in one of three forms: frozen whole blood, isolated PBMCs, or DNA extracted from either of those sample types. The receptor was isolated from a man younger than 35 with COVID-19, enrolled during active disease. Sequenced material: peripheral blood. The receptor chain draws on TRBV7-9 and TRBJ2-7; 7 bases in the middle match TRBD1. CDR3 region: CASTRRDRNYEQYF. The DNA sequence is given as TGTGCCAGCACGCGCCGGGACAGAAACTACGAGCAGTACTTC. The CDR3, completed at both ends by the reference TRBV7-9 and TRBJ2-7 genes, gives the full variable domain DTGVSQNPRHKITKRGQNVTFRCDPISEHNRLYWYRQTLGQGPEFLTYFQNEAQLEKSRLLSDRFSAERPKGSFSTLEIQRTEQGDSAMYLCASTRRDRNYEQYFGPGTRLTVT.